A single sample is the source of the 14 T cell receptor beta chains below, sequenced in a study of response to subunit inactivated influenza vaccine. Each CDR3 protein gets one entry after TCRdb re-called the RT-PCR reads with MiXCR. The sample lists hundreds of thousands of distinct CDR3 sequences; roughly 25% were seen once. This specimen consisted of CD4+ T cells sorted from PBMCs, obtained more than 4 days after vaccination. The receptors shown here come from a man aged 45-65 years who received an inactivated influenza vaccine.

The gene calls are TRBV7-9 and TRBJ2-7, with D uncertain. CDR3 size: 13 residues. Germline V gene sequence: CDR1 SEHNR, CDR2 FQNEAQ (reference sequence). The V and J ends lost 5 bases and 3 bases respectively, with 11 bases between them. CDR3 in DNA: TGTGCCAGCAGCCCCGTCGGGCTCTACGAGCAGTACTTC. Encoded protein: CASSPVGLYEQYF.

This clonotype came up a few times. This sequence joins TRBV10-3 and TRBJ2-3; the D call may be TRBD1 or TRBD2 (6 bases each). The V gene's germline CDR1 is ENHRY and CDR2 SYGVKD. Trimming removed 4 bases from V and 3 bases from J, with 14 bases in between. The length of the CDR3 is 15 residues. The CDR3: CAISVQGRRTDTQYF. The CDR3 DNA is TGTGCCATCAGTGTGCAGGGGAGGAGGACAGATACGCAGTATTTT.

The chain has TRBV10-3 and TRBJ2-1, with TRBD2 as a possible D gene (5 bases). Germline V gene lookup returns CDR1 ENHRY and CDR2 SYGVKD. With 5 bases removed from V and 9 bases from J, the gap between germline ends came to 14 bases. This CDR3 region has 13 residues. The CDR3 DNA sequence: TGTGCCATCAGTCGAGCGGAAGGCGGTGAGCAGTTCTTC. It translates to CAISRAEGGEQFF.

V is TRBV7-9 and J is TRBJ1-3; D might be TRBD1 (5 bases). CDR1 is SEHNR, CDR2 FQNEAQ, per germline (reference sequence). This CDR3 comprises 15 residues. The ends were cut back, 3 bases at V and 4 bases at J, with 13 bases in the middle. In nucleotides, the CDR3 is TGTGCCAGCAGCTTGTTAGCGGGGGTCGGAAACACCATATATTTT. It specifies CASSLLAGVGNTIYF.

The genes are TRBV20-1 and TRBJ2-4; 16 nucleotides line up with TRBD2. Germline V lookup: CDR1 DFQATT, CDR2 SNEGSKA (reference sequence). This CDR3 is 19 amino acids long. V shed 2 bases, J shed 3 bases, and the junction held 10 bases outside the gene matches. The CDR3 sequence is CSARRTGTSGGAGKNIQYF. CDR3 nucleotides: TGCAGTGCTAGACGCACCGGGACTAGCGGGGGGGCCGGCAAAAACATTCAGTACTTC.

This clonotype was observed a handful of times. The V call is TRBV12-3 or TRBV12-4, the J call TRBJ2-1, with 7 bases aligning to TRBD1. The CDR3 length is 14 residues. Germline trimming cut 5 bases from V and 6 bases from J; bases unmatched to any gene: 7. CDR3 loop: CASSPGTVGNEQFF. The CDR3 coding sequence is TGTGCCAGCAGTCCCGGGACAGTGGGCAATGAGCAGTTCTTC.

This clonotype showed up just a few times. The chain has TRBV5-6 and TRBJ2-6; D is perhaps TRBD1 (6 bases). This CDR3 has 18 amino acids. Trimming took off 4 bases at V and 0 bases at J, with 17 bases between the two ends. Germline V gene data show CDR1 as SGHDT and CDR2 as YYEEEE. The CDR3 is CASSPGHSFSSGANVLTF. The CDR3 DNA reads TGTGCCAGCAGCCCGGGACACTCCTTTAGCTCTGGGGCCAACGTCCTGACTTTC.

The CDR3 protein is CATGSSTDEQFF. The CDR3 DNA is TGTGCCACCGGGAGCTCCACGGATGAGCAGTTCTTC. The rearrangement links TRBV24-1 to TRBJ2-1, with D possibly matching TRBD2 (5 bases). There are 12 residues in the CDR3. The germline V gene encodes CDR1 KGHDR and CDR2 SFDVKD. V shed 9 bases and J shed 8 bases, with 13 bases lying between them.

This clonotype was detected a few times. The chain combines TRBV6-2 or TRBV6-3 with TRBJ1-4; TRBD1 might be the D (5 bases). The CDR3 is 15 amino acids. Trimming stripped 4 bases from V and 7 bases from J, with 16 bases between. Germline V CDR1 and CDR2: MNHEY, SVGEGT. CDR3 residues: CASSFGPGQTEKLFF. CDR3 DNA sequence: TGTGCCAGCAGTTTCGGACCGGGGCAAACTGAAAAACTGTTTTTT.

In this sample, this clonotype turned up many times. J is TRBJ2-5 and V is TRBV3-1; 10 bases map to TRBD1. The CDR3 runs to 17 residues. The trim removed 1 base at V and 1 base at J, leaving 6 bases unmatched. Germline V CDR1 and CDR2: LGHDT, YNNKEL (reference sequence). The CDR3 region is CASSQVRGQGGQETQYF. The CDR3, as DNA: TGTGCCAGCAGCCAAGTCAGAGGACAGGGGGGCCAAGAGACCCAGTACTTC.

The table lists this clonotype with a few counts. The chain couples TRBV12-3 or TRBV12-4 to TRBJ1-1; D is undetermined. There are 11 residues in the CDR3. V lost 6 bases to trimming and J lost 7 bases, with 9 bases between them. The CDR3 is CASSRGLEAFF. Written as DNA, the CDR3 is TGTGCCAGCAGCCGAGGACTTGAAGCTTTCTTT.

This clonotype was observed a handful of times. The chain joins TRBV20-1 to TRBJ1-6; a weak D match, TRBD1 (5 bases). The CDR3 totals 14 residues. Trimming shortened V by 6 bases and J by 5 bases, and 14 bases separated the two germline ends. CDR1 and CDR2 from the germline V gene are DFQATT and SNEGSKA (reference sequence). The CDR3 loop is CSARPGTDNSPLHF. The CDR3 DNA is TGCAGTGCGAGGCCCGGGACGGATAATTCACCCCTCCACTTT.

This clonotype has a handful of counts. The rearrangement links TRBV20-1 to TRBJ1-5; D not certain. The ends were cut back, 7 bases at V and 0 bases at J, with 7 bases in the middle. CDR1 DFQATT and CDR2 SNEGSKA come from the germline V gene (reference sequence). The CDR3 extends over 12 amino acids. Here the CDR3 reads CSVRNSNQPQHF. The CDR3 nucleotides are TGCAGTGTGCGGAATAGCAATCAGCCCCAGCATTTT.

J is TRBJ2-2 and V is TRBV20-1; 7 bases are shared with TRBD2. The CDR3 runs 14 residues. Germline CDR1 DFQATT, CDR2 SNEGSKA (reference sequence). V lost 6 bases to trimming and J lost 5 bases; unmatched junction nucleotides: 9. The CDR3: CSAPFASGTGELFF. CDR3 coding DNA: TGCAGTGCGCCGTTTGCTAGCGGTACCGGGGAGCTGTTTTTT.